One and the same sample provided the 6 T cell receptor beta chains below, sequenced in a study of T cell responses to AZD1222 COVID-19 vaccine. Measured with immunoSEQ multiplex PCR; TCRdb has only the in-frame clones, and not every one. The sample consists of more than 75,000 clones, 90% of them appearing once. The material was peripheral blood, obtained 28 days after the second AZD1222 dose. Receptors were obtained from an adult who received the AZD1222 COVID-19 vaccine.

The J gene is TRBJ1-6, the V gene TRBV4-3; 8 nucleotides align to TRBD1. V lost 4 bases to trimming and J lost 5 bases; unmatched junction nucleotides: 7. CDR3 length: 16 residues. Germline V lookup: CDR1 LGHNA, CDR2 YSLEER. For the CDR3, the DNA is TGCGCCAGCAGCCGCTACCGGGACAGGCATAATTCACCCCTCCACTTT. Its protein is CASSRYRDRHNSPLHF.

The chain carries TRBV5-5 and TRBJ1-2; D is possibly TRBD1 (5 bases). Trimming cost V 2 bases and J 4 bases, with 9 bases left between them. The CDR3 extends over 13 amino acids. The germline V gene has CDR1 SGHKS and CDR2 YYEKEE (reference sequence). The CDR3 is CASSFRGGYGYTF. CDR3 in DNA: TGTGCCAGCAGCTTTCGGGGGGGCTATGGCTACACCTTC.

This chain uses TRBV5-1 with TRBJ2-5, with TRBD1 as a possible D gene (5 bases). Trimming took off 1 base at V and 4 bases at J, with 8 bases between the two ends. Germline V gene lookup returns CDR1 SGHRS and CDR2 YFSETQ. The CDR3 is 13 amino acids. Here the CDR3 DNA reads TGCGCCAGCAGCTTGCAGGGAAGAGAGACCCAGTACTTC. Translating gives CASSLQGRETQYF.

The chain is built from TRBV3-1 (or the pseudogene TRBV3-2) and TRBJ2-1, with a weak D call TRBD1 (6 bases). The CDR3 has 13 residues. V lost 0 bases, J lost 9 bases, and 9 bases lay in between. The germline V gene encodes CDR1 LGHDT and CDR2 YNNKEL (reference sequence). This CDR3 reads CASSQEKQGEQFF. The DNA of the CDR3 is TGTGCCAGCAGCCAAGAGAAACAGGGTGAGCAGTTCTTC.

This clone came up once. The V call is TRBV4-1, the J call TRBJ2-1; D remains ambiguous. This CDR3 has 15 residues. The germline gives CDR1 MGHRA, CDR2 YSYEKL. The ends were cut back, 0 bases at V and 9 bases at J, with 15 bases in the middle. For the CDR3, the DNA is TGCGCCAGCAGCCAAGATCCTTGGAAGCAGGTTGAGCAGTTCTTC. Protein: CASSQDPWKQVEQFF.

This chain connects TRBV18 to TRBJ1-1, with 9 bases lining up with TRBD1. CDR1 and CDR2 from the germline V gene are KGHSH and LQKENI. V lost 0 bases, J lost 3 bases, and 5 bases stayed unmatched. The CDR3 is 16 amino acids. The chain's CDR3 is CASSPPSGQGYTEAFF. DNA of the CDR3: TGTGCCAGCTCACCACCGTCGGGACAGGGATACACTGAAGCTTTCTTT.